This TCR beta chain derives from a study of control samples from healthy donors and cancer patients. Sequenced by immunoSEQ multiplex PCR; TCRdb stores in-frame clones only, minus some. The sample has approximately 86,000 clones; 90% to 95% are singletons. V lost 5 bases to trimming and J lost 5 bases, with 6 bases between them. The CDR3 contains 12 residues. Germline V gene sequence: CDR1 LGHNT, CDR2 FRNRAP. Sequences were obtained from blood. The clonotype comes from a woman aged 25 to 39 in good health. This chain connects TRBV12-5 to TRBJ2-2; D uncertain. The CDR3 DNA reads as TGTGCTAGTGGTCTGCAAACCGGGGAGCTGTTTTTT. Translated, it gives CASGLQTGELFF.